This TCR beta chain came from a study of graft-versus-host responses after intestinal transplantation listed by TCRdb under 2021. General notes on the study: Multivisceral, liver-intestinal, or isolated intestinal transplants were received by the recipients. All recipients received anti-thymocyte globulin induction followed by maintenance tacrolimus and steroids for 3 to 4 years. Graft-versus-host and host-versus-graft alloreactive T cell clones were tracked in the graft, circulation and bone marrow after intestinal transplantation using bulk TCR-beta CDR3 sequencing. Alloreactive clones were identified by sequencing pre-transplant mixed lymphocyte reaction products and comparing them with unstimulated pre-transplant donor and recipient T cells. The cohort enrolled approximately 24 intestinal transplant recipients including one retransplant, and 3 patients lacking pretransplant specimens were excluded. A peak of at least 4% donor T cells among recipient peripheral blood mononuclear cells was the definition used for donor T cell macrochimerism. Samples from a few later patients were sequenced in-house on an Illumina MiSeq with MiXCR processing rather than by the commercial service.

Blood samples were collected up to 4 times in the first month after transplant and then at least monthly when available. The germline V gene provides CDR1 LGHNA and CDR2 YNFKEQ. The CDR3 measures 11 amino acids from cysteine to phenylalanine. Only CDR3 DNA is held: 33 bases, read in frame from base 1. The junction carries 5 bases between V and J, which are trimmed by 5 bases and 3 bases respectively. Libraries were made using the immunoSEQ multiplex PCR assay. Adaptive Biotechnologies carried out high-throughput TCR-beta CDR3 sequencing of genomic DNA for most patients. The authors' analysis ran thus. TCR sequencing data for more than 15 patients were retrieved from Adaptive's ImmunoSEQ software; three other patients were processed with MiXCR and VDJtools. Because the origin of CDR3 nucleotide sequences shared between donor and recipient could not be assigned, those sequences were removed. To be classed as alloreactive, a clone needed at least 2-fold expansion over unstimulated cells and a minimum CFSE-low frequency of 0.002% (template counts) or 0.001% (read counts). Mappable clones were those detected in sequenced pre-transplant spleen, lymph node, or MLR CFSE-low populations of the donor or recipient. Cumulative frequency of alloreactive clones was calculated as a percentage of all sequences weighted by copy number. As stored in TCRdb, this immuneACCESS dataset retains in-frame rearrangements with V and J assigned. A fraction of the clones does not appear; measured against another copy, unresolved V genes explain less than half of the discrepancy, and the remainder lacks a known reason. The V and J calls and clone size were taken over from that table, and D and trimming were inferred from the DNA. This sample is represented by 35,000 to 40,000 clones; roughly four fifths of them were singletons. The top ten clones comprise 3.5% of the sample.

As regards this clone: Its antigen specificity is not known. No base quality values were provided; no much bigger clone lies one nucleotide off.

The research as a whole found: Patients with donor T cell macrochimerism had high GvH to HvG T cell clonal ratios in their allografts. The conclusions were limited by the relatively low number and heterogeneity of the intestinal transplant patients. GvH clones were detected in recipient bone marrow, and some appeared earlier in ileal mucosa or blood, consistent with an intestinal mucosal origin. Peak levels of circulating GvH clones were associated with declines in HvG clones early after transplant.

Sequenced here: PBMCs, sampled more than 950 days after transplant. This receptor was identified in a human patient who received an intestinal transplant, so some T cells may come from the graft donor. The sequence links TRBV4-2 to TRBJ2-7, with no confident D gene call. The bases read TGTGCCAGCAGCTCGGACTACGAGCAGTACTTC. This codes for CASSSDYEQYF.